Sequencing of this TCR beta chain was carried out in a study of T cell responses to AZD1222 COVID-19 vaccine (dated by TCRdb to about 2021). A note on the overall study: A total of 233 trial participants underwent TCR sequencing, of whom around 200 received two doses of AZD1222 and about 25 received two doses of the MenACWY control vaccine. Trial participants were enrolled into age subgroups of 18-55, 56-69 and 70-plus years, which contained approximately 150, 28 and 58 TCR-sequenced participants, respectively. What the authors observed across the whole study: The vaccine-associated CD4 TCRs covered the entire spike protein, and the dominant responses fell in regions 160-218 and 743-854. Most participants were white British and females outnumbered males, and the authors suggested that clonal diversity may have been underestimated. Conclusions about previously exposed vaccinees are limited because only six or seven AZD1222 recipients were SARS-CoV-2 seropositive at baseline. In the small 56-69-year group, the increase in depth fell short of significance, most likely because of low power. Because no day 14 peak-response samples were available, the repertoires could be characterized only after the peak T cell response. Reportedly, almost half of the unique spike-specific TCRs recognized epitopes lying outside the regions that are mutated in the B.1.351 and B.1.1.7 variants. After two AZD1222 doses, both the breadth and the depth of spike-specific TCRs were significantly higher than at day 0 and than in MenACWY recipients.

The time point label for this specimen denotes: about 28 days (+/-7) after the second vaccine dose. The treatment or condition tag for this specimen amounts to: meningococcal conjugate vaccine given as trial control. Vaccinee samples were obtained from the UK trials COV001 and COV002, which included a single-blind randomized controlled phase 2/3 trial of AZD1222 (ChAdOx1 nCoV-19) in healthy adults. Trial participant PBMC samples were collected at day 0 and day 28 after the second dose for TCRbeta chain sequencing. The CDR3 regions of human TCRbeta chains were analyzed by immunosequencing. In the paper's pipeline: Repertoire TCRs were matched against a reference library of SARS-CoV-2-specific TCRs generated with the MIRA antigen-specificity platform. Breadth meant the fraction of unique TCRs that were SARS-CoV-2-associated, whereas depth meant the fraction of total T cells that were SARS-CoV-2-associated. Each spike-specific TCR was assigned to its reactive spike region and to a CD4 or CD8 class using the MIRA data. Log10-transformed breadth and depth values were compared by one-way ANOVA with Sidak's multiple comparisons tests. The immuneACCESS repertoire file appears here via TCRdb, limited to in-frame rearrangements. These files lack a portion of the clones; in checked studies, under half of the deficit traces to unresolved V genes, and the cause of the others is not known. D and trimming were read from the DNA, whereas the V and J calls and clone size are those reported in that table. This sample is represented by 200,000 to 250,000 clones; about 95% of them were singletons. The biggest ten clones account for approximately 1.7% of the sample.

As regards this clone: Its antigen is currently not known. Within one base of it there is no much larger clone, and no base qualities were kept.

The CDR3 sequence holds 15 residues, the cysteine and phenylalanine included. Only CDR3 DNA is held: 45 bases, read in frame from base 1. The trim is 5 bases for V and 4 bases for J, with a gap of 14 bases between the germline ends. CDR1 and CDR2 (SGHTA, FQGTGA) derive from the germline V gene. The input for sequencing was peripheral blood, taken 28 days after the second dose of the MenACWY control vaccine. This chain is built from TRBV7-3 and TRBJ2-2; the D gene cannot be resolved reliably. This TCR was sampled from an adult who received the MenACWY meningococcal vaccine as a control. The DNA reads as follows: TGTGCCAGCAGCCCACGTGGAGAGGCCACCGGGGAGCTGTTTTTT. Translation gives CASSPRGEATGELFF.